This T cell receptor (beta chain) emerged from a study of early T cells in non-severe SARS-CoV-2 infection. Unique molecular identifiers were added to individual cDNA molecules. TCRdb itself ran the 5' RACE reads through MiXCR, one entry per CDR3 protein. Of 65,000 to 90,000 distinct CDR3 sequences in the sample, around an eighth are singletons; the top ten hold more than 6.5%. This clonotype has just a few counts. Sequencing was performed on whole blood. This TCR was recovered from an adult who was a healthcare worker with PCR-confirmed SARS-CoV-2 infection or an uninfected control (not recorded which).

In nucleotides, the CDR3 is TGTGCCAGCAGCTCCCAGAATGAGCAGTTCTTC. Amino acids: CASSSQNEQFF. The chain employs TRBV7-9 and TRBJ2-1, with no clear D. The V end lost 4 bases, the J end lost 7 bases, and 5 bases lay between the germline ends. The CDR3 spans 11 residues. Germline V gene lookup returns CDR1 SEHNR and CDR2 FQNEAQ (reference sequence).